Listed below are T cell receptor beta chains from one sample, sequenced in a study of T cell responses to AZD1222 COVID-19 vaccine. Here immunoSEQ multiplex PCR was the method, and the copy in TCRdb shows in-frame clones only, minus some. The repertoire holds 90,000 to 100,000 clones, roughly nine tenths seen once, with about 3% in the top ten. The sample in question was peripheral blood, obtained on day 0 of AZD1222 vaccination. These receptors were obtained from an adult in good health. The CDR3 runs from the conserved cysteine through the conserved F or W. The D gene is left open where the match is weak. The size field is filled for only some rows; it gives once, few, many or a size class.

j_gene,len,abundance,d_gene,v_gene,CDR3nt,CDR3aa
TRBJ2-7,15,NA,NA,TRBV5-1,TGCGCCAGCAGCTTGTTAGGAGGGCTTCAGCGCGAGCAGTACTTC,CASSLLGGLQREQYF
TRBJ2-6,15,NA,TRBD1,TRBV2,TGTGCCAGCAGTCGACAGGGCTTTGGGGCCAACGTCCTGACTTTC,CASSRQGFGANVLTF
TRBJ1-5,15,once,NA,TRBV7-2,TGTGCCAGCAGCTTATACTTATCTAGCAATCAGCCCCAGCATTTT,CASSLYLSSNQPQHF
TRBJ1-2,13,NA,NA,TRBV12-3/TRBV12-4,TGTGCCAGCAGCGCAGAGTCTTACTATGGCTACACCTTC,CASSAESYYGYTF
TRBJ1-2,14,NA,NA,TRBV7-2,TGTGCCAGCAGCTTAGATGGGGAAAACTATGGCTACACCTTC,CASSLDGENYGYTF
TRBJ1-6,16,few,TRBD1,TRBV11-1,TGTGCCAGCAGCACCACCCGGACAGGCAAAAATTCACCCCTCCACTTT,CASSTTRTGKNSPLHF
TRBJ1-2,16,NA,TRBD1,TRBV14,TGTGCCAGCAGCAGACGGACAGGGCCCCCATGGTATGGCTACACCTTC,CASSRRTGPPWYGYTF
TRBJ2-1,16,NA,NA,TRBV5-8,TGTGCCAGCAGCTTGGGGGTCGGGGGGCCGTACAATGAGCAGTTCTTC,CASSLGVGGPYNEQFF
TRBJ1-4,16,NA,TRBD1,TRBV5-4,TGTGCCAGCAGCTTGGCTTACGGGACAGGTCGGGAAAAACTGTTTTTT,CASSLAYGTGREKLFF
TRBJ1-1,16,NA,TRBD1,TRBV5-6,TGTGCCAGCAGCCCGACCGCGAACTCGGGACAGAATGAAGCTTTCTTT,CASSPTANSGQNEAFF
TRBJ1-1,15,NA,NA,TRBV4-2,TGTGCCAGCAGCCAAGCTAAAAACACGGACACTGAAGCTTTCTTT,CASSQAKNTDTEAFF
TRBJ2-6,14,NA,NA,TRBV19,TGTGCCAGTAGCTCGGGGGCTGGGGCCAACGTCCTGACTTTC,CASSSGAGANVLTF
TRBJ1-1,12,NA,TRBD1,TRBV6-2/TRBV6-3,TGTGCCAGCAGTTACTCGGGACAGCAAGCTTTCTTT,CASSYSGQQAFF
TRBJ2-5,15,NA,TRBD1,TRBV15,TGTGCCACCAGCAGAGGGACAGGGCAGGATGGGACCCAGTACTTC,CATSRGTGQDGTQYF
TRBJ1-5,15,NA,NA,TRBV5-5,TGTGCCAGCAGCCCAGCTGGGGCCCACAATCAGCCCCAGCATTTT,CASSPAGAHNQPQHF
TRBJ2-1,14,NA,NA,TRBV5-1,TGCGCCAGCAGCCAGGGAACGCGTTACAATGAGCAGTTCTTC,CASSQGTRYNEQFF
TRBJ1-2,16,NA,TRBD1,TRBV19,TGTGCCAGTAGCCCGGACAGGGGGCGCTTTCCCCGCTCCTACACCTTC,CASSPDRGRFPRSYTF
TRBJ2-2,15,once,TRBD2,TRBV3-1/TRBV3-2,TGTGCCAGCAGCCTAGGCGGGGGGGGCACCGGGGAGCTGTTTTTT,CASSLGGGGTGELFF
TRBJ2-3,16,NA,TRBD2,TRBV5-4,TGTGCCAGCAGCCCGGGACTAGCGGGGGGAACAGATACGCAGTATTTT,CASSPGLAGGTDTQYF
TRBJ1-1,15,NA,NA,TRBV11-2,TGTGCCAGCAGCCGCTTCGGTCAGATGAACACTGAAGCTTTCTTT,CASSRFGQMNTEAFF
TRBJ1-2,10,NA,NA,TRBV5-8,TGTGCCAGCAGCTTGGATGGCTACACCTTC,CASSLDGYTF
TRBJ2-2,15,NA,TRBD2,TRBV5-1,TGCGCCAGCAACCCTACTAGCGGGAACACCGGGGAGCTGTTTTTT,CASNPTSGNTGELFF
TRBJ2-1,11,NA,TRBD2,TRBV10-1,TGCGCCCCATTCGAGCGGGGTGAGCAGTTCTTC,CAPFERGEQFF
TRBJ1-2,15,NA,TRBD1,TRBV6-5,TGTGCCAGCAGTTACACCTGGACAGGGGGGTATGGCTACACCTTC,CASSYTWTGGYGYTF
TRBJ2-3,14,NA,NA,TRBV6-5,TGTGCCAGCAGTTACAGGGGAGGCACAGATACGCAGTATTTT,CASSYRGGTDTQYF